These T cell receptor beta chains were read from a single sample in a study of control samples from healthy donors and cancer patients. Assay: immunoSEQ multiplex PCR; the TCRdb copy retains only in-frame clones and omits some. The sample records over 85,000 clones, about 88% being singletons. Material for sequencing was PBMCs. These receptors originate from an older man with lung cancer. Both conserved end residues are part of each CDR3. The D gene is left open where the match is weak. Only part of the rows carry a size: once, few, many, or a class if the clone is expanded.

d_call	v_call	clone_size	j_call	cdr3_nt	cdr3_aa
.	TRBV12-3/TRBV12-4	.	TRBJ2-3	TGTGCCACCAGTAGGACAGATACGCAGTATTTT	CATSRTDTQYF
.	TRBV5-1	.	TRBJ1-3	TGCGCCAGCCGTTCGGGGTCAATCTCTGGAAACACCATATATTTT	CASRSGSISGNTIYF
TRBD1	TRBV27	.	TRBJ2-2	TGTGCCAGCAGCCATCCCGGGACAGGGGGATCCGGGGAGCTGTTTTTT	CASSHPGTGGSGELFF
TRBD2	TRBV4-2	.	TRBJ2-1	TGTGCCAGCAGGAAGACTAGCGGGGGGGCCTCCAGCTCCTACAATGAGCAGTTCTTC	CASRKTSGGASSSYNEQFF
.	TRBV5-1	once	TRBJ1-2	TGCGCCAGCAGCCTTCAAGACTCGGGGGGCTACACCTTC	CASSLQDSGGYTF
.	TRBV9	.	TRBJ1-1	TGTGCCAGCAGCCTAAGGGGGGCGATGAACACTGAAGCTTTCTTT	CASSLRGAMNTEAFF
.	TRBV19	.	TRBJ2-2	TGTGCCAGTAGTACAGGGACCGGGGAGCTGTTTTTT	CASSTGTGELFF
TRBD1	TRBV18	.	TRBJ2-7	TGTGCCAGCTCCCCCGGACAGGGCAAATACGAGCAGTACTTC	CASSPGQGKYEQYF
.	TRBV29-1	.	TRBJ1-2	TGCAGCGTTGTCCATTGGGCCGCCAAGGGTGGCTACACCTTC	CSVVHWAAKGGYTF
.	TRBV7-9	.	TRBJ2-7	TGTGCCAGCAGCCCAGCTCTCCGTGGGCCCGAGCAGTACTTC	CASSPALRGPEQYF
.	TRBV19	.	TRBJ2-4	TGTGCCAGTAGTATTATCGGGAACATTCAGTACTTC	CASSIIGNIQYF